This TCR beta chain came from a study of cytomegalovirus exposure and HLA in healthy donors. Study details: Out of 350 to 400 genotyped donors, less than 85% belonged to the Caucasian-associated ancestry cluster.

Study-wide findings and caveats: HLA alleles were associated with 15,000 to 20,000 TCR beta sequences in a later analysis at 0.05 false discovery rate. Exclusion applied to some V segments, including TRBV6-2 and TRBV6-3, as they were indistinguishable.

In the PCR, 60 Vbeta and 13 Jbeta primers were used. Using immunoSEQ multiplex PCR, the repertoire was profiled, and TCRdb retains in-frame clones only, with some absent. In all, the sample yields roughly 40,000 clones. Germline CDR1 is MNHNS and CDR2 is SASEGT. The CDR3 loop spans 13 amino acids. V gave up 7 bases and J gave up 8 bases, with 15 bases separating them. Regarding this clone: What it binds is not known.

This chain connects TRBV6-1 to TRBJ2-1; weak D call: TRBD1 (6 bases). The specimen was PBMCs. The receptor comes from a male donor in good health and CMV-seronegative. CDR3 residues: CASNGQGRDEQFF. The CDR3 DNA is TGTGCCAGCAATGGCCAGGGGCGCGATGAGCAGTTCTTC.